Each of the 22 T cell receptor beta chains below was sequenced from the same sample in a study of blood T cell repertoires in COVID-19. Clones were read by immunoSEQ multiplex PCR, and TCRdb kept only the in-frame ones, dropping some. Among some 200,000 clones, nearly 90% were seen once, and the ten largest hold more than 10%. Sequencing was performed on peripheral blood. All receptors come from a woman between 18 and 29 years old who had recovered from COVID-19.

This chain's CDR3 is CASSVTGGGTEAFF. CDR3 in DNA: TGTGCCAGCAGCGTTACAGGGGGAGGCACTGAAGCTTTCTTT. The chain employs TRBV9 and TRBJ1-1, with TRBD1 matching 8 bases. The V gene's germline CDR1 is SGDLS and CDR2 YYNGEE. Germline trimming cut 2 bases from V and 4 bases from J; bases unmatched to any gene: 4. The CDR3 has 14 amino acids.

The gene calls are TRBV6-5 and TRBJ2-2; possibly TRBD1 for D (5 bases). Germline CDR1 reads MNHEY; CDR2 reads SVGAGI. Trimming shortened V by 6 bases and J by 3 bases, and 5 bases separated the two germline ends. This CDR3 is 12 amino acids long. CDR3 amino acids: CASRTDTGELFF. The CDR3, as DNA: TGTGCCAGCAGGACAGACACCGGGGAGCTGTTTTTT.

The chain links TRBV12-5 to TRBJ1-1; 7 positions agree with TRBD1. The CDR3 has 13 amino acids. Germline V lookup: CDR1 LGHNT, CDR2 FRNRAP. Trimming cost V 3 bases and J 4 bases; bases outside gene matches: 2. The CDR3 DNA reads TGTGCTAGTGGTTTCGCAGGGGGCACTGAAGCTTTCTTT. Translation gives CASGFAGGTEAFF.

The CDR3 nucleotides read TGTGCCAGCAGCTTGAAGTTCGCAGGCGCAGGCACAGATACGCAGTATTTT. Its translation is CASSLKFAGAGTDTQYF. V gene TRBV7-2 combines with J gene TRBJ2-3, with D hard to call. Germline assignment: CDR1 SGHTA and CDR2 FQGNSA. The CDR3 sequence is 17 residues long. Trimming cost V 3 bases and J 1 base, with 17 bases left between them.

The chain links TRBV6-6 to TRBJ2-3; possible D gene TRBD2, 6 bases. Germline-derived CDR1 and CDR2 are MNHNY and SVGAGI (reference sequence). The CDR3 totals 14 residues. Deletions cut 6 bases from V and 5 bases from J, with 15 bases between. The chain's CDR3 is CASRSGAGGDTQYF. DNA of the CDR3: TGTGCCAGCAGATCTGGGGCCGGGGGAGATACGCAGTATTTT.

This clone has only one observation. For the CDR3, the DNA is TGTGCCAGCACATCCAGGGGGAACACTGAAGCTTTCTTT. This gives the protein CASTSRGNTEAFF. V and J are TRBV6-5 and TRBJ1-1, with a weak D call TRBD1 (6 bases). This CDR3 contains 13 residues. The V gene lost 7 bases and the J gene lost 1 base, with 10 bases spanning the gap. Germline V CDR1 and CDR2: MNHEY, SVGAGI.

This clone occurred once. The rearrangement links TRBV6-5 to TRBJ1-1; possibly TRBD1 for D (6 bases). The V end lost 5 bases, the J end lost 0 bases, and 13 bases lay between the germline ends. Germline V gene data show CDR1 as MNHEY and CDR2 as SVGAGI. This CDR3 is built from 15 residues. CDR3 sequence: CASSRQAYLNTEAFF. CDR3 DNA sequence: TGTGCCAGCAGTCGACAGGCCTATCTGAACACTGAAGCTTTCTTT.

This clone has just one count. This chain joins TRBV11-2 and TRBJ1-2; maybe TRBD1 (6 bases). Germline CDR1 SGHAT, CDR2 FQNNGV. Trimming shortened V by 6 bases and J by 4 bases, and 21 bases separated the two germline ends. CDR3 length equals 16 residues. CDR3 DNA sequence: TGTGCCAGCAGTTCCATCCAACAGGGTTCCAGCTATGGCTACACCTTC. Amino acid sequence: CASSSIQQGSSYGYTF. Supplemented by reference TRBV11-2 and TRBJ1-2, the full variable domain reads EAGVAQSPRYKIIEKRQSVAFWCNPISGHATLYWYQQILGQGPKLLIQFQNNGVVDDSQLPKDRFSAERLKGVDSTLKIQPAKLEDSAVYLCASSSIQQGSSYGYTFGSGTRLTVV.

The chain combines TRBV30 with TRBJ2-7, with 9 bases that match TRBD1. Germline V gene sequence: CDR1 GTSNPN, CDR2 SVGIG (reference sequence). V lost 7 bases to trimming and J lost 5 bases; unmatched junction nucleotides: 6. This CDR3 has 12 amino acids. CDR3 protein: CALRTGVDEQYF. CDR3 coding DNA: TGTGCCTTGCGGACAGGGGTCGACGAGCAGTACTTC.

Written as DNA, the CDR3 is TGTGCCAGCAGTCCTAAGACAGGTGTCAATCAGCCCCAGCATTTT. Translating gives CASSPKTGVNQPQHF. V is TRBV27 and J is TRBJ1-5; maybe TRBD1 (6 bases). This CDR3 contains 15 residues. Looked up from germline, CDR1 is MNHEY and CDR2 is SMNVEV (reference sequence). The ends were cut back, 5 bases at V and 3 bases at J, with 14 bases in the middle.

The rearrangement links TRBV13 to TRBJ2-7, with 9 positions matching TRBD1. The CDR3 is 16 residues long. The V and J ends lost 1 base and 5 bases, in that order; junction bases with no gene match: 9. CDR1 PRHDT and CDR2 FYEKMQ come from the germline V gene (reference sequence). CDR3 bases: TGTGCCAGCAGCTTAGTGGGGGAGGACAGGGGCCACGAGCAGTACTTC. Translated, it gives CASSLVGEDRGHEQYF.

V and J are TRBV7-6 and TRBJ2-5; tentative D call: TRBD1 (6 bases). Germline-derived CDR1 and CDR2 are SGHVS and FNYEAQ. V lost 3 bases to trimming and J lost 2 bases, with 13 bases between them. This CDR3 is 15 amino acids long. The CDR3 protein is CASSFRNREQETQYF. In DNA, the CDR3 is TGTGCCAGCAGCTTTAGGAACAGGGAACAAGAGACCCAGTACTTC.

This chain joins TRBV11-1 and TRBJ1-4; 8 bases agree with TRBD1. Germline V lookup: CDR1 SGHAT, CDR2 FQDESV (reference sequence). The CDR3 has 14 residues. The V and J ends lost 5 bases and 7 bases, in that order; junction bases with no gene match: 6. The CDR3 DNA is TGTGCCAGCAGCCTACAGGGGGAAAGTGAAAAACTGTTTTTT. Its protein is CASSLQGESEKLFF.

The V gene is TRBV27, the J gene TRBJ2-7, with D hard to call. This CDR3 region has 12 residues. Germline CDR1 MNHEY, CDR2 SMNVEV (reference sequence). V shed 4 bases and J shed 1 base, with 5 bases lying between them. The CDR3 loop is CASSSLSYEQYF. CDR3 DNA sequence: TGTGCCAGCAGTTCCTTATCCTACGAGCAGTACTTC.

The chain joins TRBV18 to TRBJ1-1; D is possibly TRBD1 (5 bases). V lost 0 bases to trimming and J lost 4 bases, with 15 bases between them. This CDR3 region has 16 residues. The germline CDR1 and CDR2 sequences are KGHSH and LQKENI. The CDR3, as DNA: TGTGCCAGCTCACCACCGAGCTGGCAGGGTTCCACTGAAGCTTTCTTT. Translation: CASSPPSWQGSTEAFF.

The chain recombines TRBV19 with TRBJ2-1, with TRBD2 as a possible D gene (6 bases). With 3 bases removed from V and 0 bases from J, the gap between germline ends came to 6 bases. There are 14 residues in the CDR3. The germline V gene has CDR1 LNHDA and CDR2 SQIVND (reference sequence). This CDR3 reads CASSIGSSYNEQFF. The CDR3 DNA is TGTGCCAGTAGTATCGGGAGCTCCTACAATGAGCAGTTCTTC.

CDR3 amino acids: CASSLRGSGELFF. The CDR3 bases are TGTGCCAGCAGCTTACGGGGATCCGGGGAGCTGTTTTTT. V gene TRBV7-2 combines with J gene TRBJ2-2, with TRBD2 as a possible D gene (5 bases). CDR1 is SGHTA and CDR2 is FQGNSA in the germline V gene. V lost 2 bases and J 6 bases, leaving 7 bases between the germline ends. There are 13 residues in the CDR3. The full variable domain, its missing parts supplied by reference TRBV7-2 and TRBJ2-2, is GAGVSQSPSNKVTEKGKDVELRCDPISGHTALYWYRQSLGQGLEFLIYFQGNSAPDKSGLPSDRFSAERTGGSVSTLTIQRTQQEDSAVYLCASSLRGSGELFFGEGSRLTVL.

This chain connects TRBV19 to TRBJ1-1; 9 bases map to TRBD1. The CDR3 covers 15 residues. V gave up 5 bases and J gave up 5 bases; unmatched junction bases: 9. The V gene's germline CDR1 is LNHDA and CDR2 SQIVND (reference sequence). CDR3 sequence: CASSAGDREGTEAFF. The CDR3 DNA reads TGTGCCAGTAGTGCCGGGGACAGGGAAGGAACTGAAGCTTTCTTT.

The chain combines TRBV11-2 with TRBJ1-5; no clear D gene. Trimming shortened V by 5 bases and J by 3 bases, and 20 bases separated the two germline ends. Germline CDR1 is SGHAT and CDR2 is FQNNGV. The CDR3 sequence is 17 residues long. Here the CDR3 DNA reads TGTGCCAGCAGCCCGGGGTGGCTAGAGAAACCCAATCAGCCCCAGCATTTT. Translation gives CASSPGWLEKPNQPQHF.

This chain connects TRBV19 to TRBJ1-1, with no clear D. CDR1 and CDR2 (germline): LNHDA, SQIVND (reference sequence). The CDR3 totals 18 residues. Trimming took off 1 base at V and 4 bases at J, with 22 bases between the two ends. The CDR3 region is CASSIAVLVLQVSTEAFF. The CDR3 DNA follows: TGTGCCAGTAGTATAGCGGTTCTTGTTCTTCAGGTGTCCACTGAAGCTTTCTTT.

The count of this clone is one. The genes are TRBV19 and TRBJ2-7; TRBD1 matches 10 bases. The J segment lost 3 bases and the V segment lost 5 bases, leaving 10 bases of the junction unmatched. This CDR3 spans 16 amino acids. CDR1 LNHDA and CDR2 SQIVND come from the germline V gene (reference sequence). The CDR3 spells CASSPFWTGGDYEQYF. The CDR3, as DNA: TGTGCCAGTAGTCCCTTTTGGACAGGGGGTGACTACGAGCAGTACTTC.

The V gene is TRBV2, the J gene TRBJ2-1, with D possibly being TRBD1 (5 bases). Trimming shortened V by 7 bases and J by 9 bases, and 7 bases separated the two germline ends. The CDR3 runs to 10 residues. Germline V gene sequence: CDR1 SNHLY, CDR2 FYNNEI. The DNA of the CDR3 is TGTGCCAGCATTCAGGGTGAGCAGTTCTTC. Translated, it gives CASIQGEQFF.